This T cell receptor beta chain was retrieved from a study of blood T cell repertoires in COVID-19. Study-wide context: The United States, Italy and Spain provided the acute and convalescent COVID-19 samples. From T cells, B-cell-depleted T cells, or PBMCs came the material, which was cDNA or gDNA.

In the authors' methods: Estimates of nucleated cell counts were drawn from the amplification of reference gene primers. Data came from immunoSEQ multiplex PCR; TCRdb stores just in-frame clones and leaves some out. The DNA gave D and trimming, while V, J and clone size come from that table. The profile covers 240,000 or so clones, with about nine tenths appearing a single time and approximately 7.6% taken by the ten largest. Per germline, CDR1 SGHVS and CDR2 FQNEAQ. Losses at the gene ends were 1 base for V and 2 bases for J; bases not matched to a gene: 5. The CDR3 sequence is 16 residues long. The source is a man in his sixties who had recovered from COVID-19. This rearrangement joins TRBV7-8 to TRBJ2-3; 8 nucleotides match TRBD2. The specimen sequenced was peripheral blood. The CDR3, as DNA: TGTGCCAGCAGCTTAGTTAGCGGGGCCACCACAGATACGCAGTATTTT. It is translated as CASSLVSGATTDTQYF.